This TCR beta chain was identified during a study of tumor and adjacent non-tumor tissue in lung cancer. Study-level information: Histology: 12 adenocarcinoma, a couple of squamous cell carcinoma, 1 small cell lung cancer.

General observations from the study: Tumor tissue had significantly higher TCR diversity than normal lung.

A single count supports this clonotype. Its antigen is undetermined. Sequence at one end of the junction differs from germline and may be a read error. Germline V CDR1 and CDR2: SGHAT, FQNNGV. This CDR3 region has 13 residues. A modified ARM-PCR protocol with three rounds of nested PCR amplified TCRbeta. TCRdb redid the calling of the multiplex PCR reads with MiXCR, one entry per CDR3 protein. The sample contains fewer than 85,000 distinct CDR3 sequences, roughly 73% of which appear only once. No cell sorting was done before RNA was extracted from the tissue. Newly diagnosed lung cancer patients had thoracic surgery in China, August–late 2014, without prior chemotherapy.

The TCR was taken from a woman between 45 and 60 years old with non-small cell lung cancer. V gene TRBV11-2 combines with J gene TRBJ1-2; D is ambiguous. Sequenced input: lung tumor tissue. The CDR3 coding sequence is TGTGCCAGCAGTTTAACGGATAACTATGTCTACACCTTC. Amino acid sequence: CASSLTDNYVYTF.